This T cell receptor beta chain was found in a study of blood T cell repertoires in COVID-19 (dated by TCRdb to 2020 to 2022). Regarding the research as a whole: The collaborator samples originated in the United States, Italy and Spain and spanned the acute and convalescent phases of COVID-19. The prospective study material was composed of cDNA or gDNA derived from T cells, B-cell-depleted T cells, or PBMCs. Deeply sampled blood TCRbeta repertoires from subjects exposed to, actively infected with, or recovered from COVID-19 were included in the dataset. The repertoires were made available in a free public database intended to serve as a resource for research on the immune response to SARS-CoV-2. Samples came from the ongoing ImmuneRACE study (first 160 participants) plus 1,254 subjects from 6 global collaborators. Sample metadata almost always included a de-identified subject ID, COVID-19 status, age in years and sex. HLA class I and class II types, where available, came from metadata supplied by the sample provider rather than from assay-based typing. The study at large found these results: Clinical and demographic metadata were provided uncurated, with the amount varying by source and participant.

TCRbeta CDR3 regions were amplified from genomic DNA by means of the immunoSEQ Assay, a bias-controlled multiplex PCR. The original methods were these. The number of nucleated cells in each sample was estimated from the amplification of reference gene primers within the assay. To quantify the absolute abundance of each unique TCRbeta CDR3 rearrangement, sequence reads were collapsed and filtered. For each sample, productive Simpson clonality was calculated by taking the square root of Simpson's diversity index across productive rearrangements. TCRdb's version of the immuneACCESS table is confined to in-frame rearrangements and falls short of the full clone set. An unresolved V gene accounts for under half of the shortfall where checked; the remainder is of unknown origin. V, J and clone size are those of that table, while D and trimming were read from the DNA. Present in this sample are roughly 220,000 clones, 86% of which were seen just once. The ten largest clones add up to roughly 10% of the sample.

This clone has a single count. There is no known antigen for this receptor. Per-base quality was not reported, and no clone a single base away is much larger than it. At one collaborating source in Seattle, patients were enrolled during active infection and were followed longitudinally through the course of disease. Each collaborating institution followed its own protocols to collect whole blood in K2EDTA tubes. For TCRbeta analysis, collaborator samples were shipped as frozen whole blood, as isolated PBMCs, or as DNA extracted from either sample type. The CDR3 sequence holds 14 residues, the cysteine and phenylalanine included. The CDR3 DNA has 42 bases and is translated from base 1. V loses 5 bases, J loses 5 bases, and the germline ends lie 15 bases apart. The germline V gene gives CDR1 as SGHNT and CDR2 as YENEEA.

Material: peripheral blood. The receptor chain draws on TRBV11-3 and TRBJ1-1; TRBD1 is perhaps the D gene, given 6 matching bases. This clonotype was sampled from a woman in her forties or fifties with COVID-19, enrolled during active disease. The CDR3 protein sequence reads: CASSPEGGKTEAFF. The DNA reads TGTGCCAGCAGCCCCGAAGGGGGTAAGACTGAAGCTTTCTTT.